Described below is a single T cell receptor beta chain sequence and its context. These data come from a study of T cell responses to AZD1222 COVID-19 vaccine. Sequencing was performed with immunoSEQ multiplex PCR; in TCRdb, only in-frame clones are kept and a portion is missing. The table includes approximately 200,000 clones, about nine tenths detected once. The V segment lost 9 bases and the J segment 0 bases; nucleotides outside the gene matches: 11. The CDR3 contains 16 residues. Germline V gene lookup returns CDR1 LNHNV and CDR2 YYDKDF (reference sequence). The TCR comes from an adult who received the AZD1222 COVID-19 vaccine. V and J are TRBV15 and TRBJ2-1, with TRBD2 matching over 7 bases. This sample comprised peripheral blood, obtained 28 days after the second AZD1222 dose. The CDR3 sequence: CATRGGVVSSYNEQFF. DNA for the CDR3: TGTGCCACTCGCGGGGGAGTGGTGAGCTCCTACAATGAGCAGTTCTTC.